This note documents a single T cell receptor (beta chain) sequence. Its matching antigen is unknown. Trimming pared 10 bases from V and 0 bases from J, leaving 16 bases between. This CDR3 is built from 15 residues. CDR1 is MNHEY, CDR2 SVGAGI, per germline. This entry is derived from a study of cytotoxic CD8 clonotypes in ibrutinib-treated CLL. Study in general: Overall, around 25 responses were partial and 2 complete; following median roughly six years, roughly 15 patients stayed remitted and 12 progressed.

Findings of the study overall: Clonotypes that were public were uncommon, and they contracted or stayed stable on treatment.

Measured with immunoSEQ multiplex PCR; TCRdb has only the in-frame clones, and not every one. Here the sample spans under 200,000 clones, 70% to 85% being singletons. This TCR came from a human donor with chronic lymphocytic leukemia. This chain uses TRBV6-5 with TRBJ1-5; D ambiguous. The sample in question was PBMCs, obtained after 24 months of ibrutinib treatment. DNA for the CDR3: TGTGCCACTCGCCCCCGGGAAAATAGCAATCAGCCCCAGCATTTT. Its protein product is CATRPRENSNQPQHF.